The TCR beta chain described here comes from a study of blood T cell repertoires in COVID-19. J lost 6 bases, V lost 2 bases, and 8 bases had no gene match. This CDR3 region has 16 residues. Germline lookup yields CDR1 ENHRY and CDR2 SYGVKD. Data came from immunoSEQ multiplex PCR; TCRdb stores just in-frame clones and leaves some out. The table includes about 360,000 clones, roughly 90% detected once. The source is a woman aged 60-75 years with COVID-19, enrolled during active disease. The specimen was peripheral blood. J is TRBJ2-1 and V is TRBV10-3; 9 bases are shared with TRBD1. CDR3 sequence (DNA): TGTGCCATCAGTGAGCCACAGGGGACAGGGAGCAATGAGCAGTTCTTC. The encoded protein is CAISEPQGTGSNEQFF.